Listed here are 23 T cell receptor beta chains from one sample, sequenced in a study of T cell repertoires in cytomegalovirus infection. One entry per CDR3 protein results from TCRdb running MiXCR on the reads. This sample has hundreds of thousands of distinct CDR3 sequences, with around 32% found just once. For these TCRs, the target antigens are not known. Sequencing used cultured CD8+ T cells from PBMCs, obtained from culture after CMV antigen stimulation. Receptor source: a human donor in good health (CMV status not recorded). Some clones in this sample may be carry-over from other donors' samples.

The chain has TRBV29-1 and TRBJ1-2; 8 bases match TRBD1. The CDR3 has 14 amino acids. Germline values: CDR1 SQVTM, CDR2 ANQGSEA. V shed 6 bases, J shed 3 bases, and the junction held 9 bases outside the gene matches. The CDR3 DNA follows: TGCAGCGTACCCGGACAGGGTGAATACTATGGCTACACCTTC. Translated, it gives CSVPGQGEYYGYTF.

J is TRBJ2-1 and V is TRBV6-6; a possible D gene is TRBD1 (6 bases). The CDR3 length is 17 residues. Trimming removed 1 base from V and 6 bases from J, with 19 bases in between. Germline values: CDR1 MNHNY, CDR2 SVGAGI (reference sequence). In DNA, the CDR3 is TGTGCCAGCAGTTACTACGTCTCAGTGGGGGCCTTCAATGAGCAGTTCTTC. Translating gives CASSYYVSVGAFNEQFF.

Remarks on this clonotype: This may be a read error: a much more frequent sequence differs by one nucleotide. Here the CDR3 omits its conserved ending phenylalanine or tryptophan, so a read error is the likely source. The genes are TRBV7-2 and TRBJ1-4; D might be TRBD1 (5 bases). Trimming removed 7 bases from V and 7 bases from J, with 19 bases in between. This CDR3 spans 15 amino acids. Germline V lookup: CDR1 SGHTA, CDR2 FQGNSA. The CDR3 bases are TGTGCCAGCAAAGACCAGGGTTTAGTGGGTGAAAAACTGTTTTTA. Translation gives CASKDQGLVGEKLFL.

This clonotype was seen once. This clone may be a read error of a much larger clone one base away. The chain has TRBV7-8 and TRBJ1-4; maybe TRBD1 (5 bases). The CDR3 has 15 amino acids. The V gene's germline CDR1 is SGHVS and CDR2 FQNEAQ. The CDR3 here is CVSSWTGGYNEKLFF. CDR3 nucleotide sequence: TGTGTCAGCAGCTGGACCGGGGGTTATAATGAAAAACTGTTTTTT. Full variable domain (outside the CDR3, taken from reference TRBV7-8 and TRBJ1-4): GAGVSQSPRYKVAKRGQDVALRCDPISGHVSLFWYQQALGQGPEFLTYFQNEAQLDKSGLPSDRFFAERPEGSVSTLKIQRTQQEDSAVYLCVSSWTGGYNEKLFFGSGTQLSVL.

J is TRBJ2-3 and V is TRBV28, with a weak D call TRBD1 (5 bases). CDR3 length: 10 residues. In germline, CDR1 is MDHEN, CDR2 SYDVKM. The germline V and J ends were trimmed by 7 bases and 9 bases, with 8 bases remaining between them. The CDR3 region has the DNA TGTGCCAGCAAAGACAGCACGCAGTATTTT. Its translation: CASKDSTQYF.

This clonotype appeared a few times. The V and J genes are TRBV20-1 and TRBJ2-7; D may be TRBD1 (6 bases). The V end lost 6 bases, the J end lost 1 base, and 13 bases lay between the germline ends. The CDR3 length is 13 residues. The V gene's germline CDR1 is DFQATT and CDR2 SNEGSKA (reference sequence). The CDR3 sequence: CSARTGSSYEQYF. CDR3 nucleotides: TGCAGTGCGCGAACAGGGAGTTCCTACGAGCAGTACTTC.

This clonotype was seen a single time. The chain is built from TRBV10-3 and TRBJ2-1, with D hard to call. CDR1 ENHRY and CDR2 SYGVKD come from the germline V gene. Trimming took off 9 bases at V and 4 bases at J, with 19 bases between the two ends. This CDR3 has 15 residues. CDR3 in amino acids: CAIRITLTPYNEQFF. In DNA form, the CDR3 reads TGTGCCATACGTATAACACTTACTCCATACAATGAGCAGTTCTTC.

The chain uses TRBV6-5 and TRBJ2-3; D may be TRBD2 (6 bases). Germline values: CDR1 MNHEY, CDR2 SVGAGI. The CDR3 loop spans 13 amino acids. In nucleotides, the CDR3 is TGTGCTTGTCGCCCGGGGGTGCTAGATACGCAGTATTTT. Translation: CACRPGVLDTQYF.

In this sample, this clonotype turned up a few times. The V gene is TRBV12-3 or TRBV12-4, the J gene TRBJ2-1; 12 bases align to TRBD2. The trim removed 6 bases at V and 4 bases at J, leaving 7 bases unmatched. The CDR3 is made up of 16 amino acids. CDR3 loop: CASSSSGGAKYNEQFF. Here the CDR3 DNA reads TGTGCCAGCAGCTCTAGCGGGGGGGCGAAATACAATGAGCAGTTCTTC.

V is TRBV6-5 and J is TRBJ2-1; 8 nucleotides align to TRBD1. The V gene's germline CDR1 is MNHEY and CDR2 SVGAGI. CDR3 length equals 16 residues. J lost 5 bases, V lost 0 bases, and 6 bases had no gene match. The DNA for the CDR3 is TGTGCCAGCAGTTACTCCGGGACAGGAACGAACAATGAGCAGTTCTTC. It codes for CASSYSGTGTNNEQFF.

This clonotype has more than one count but fewer than ten. The V gene is TRBV10-2, the J gene TRBJ2-3; 11 positions agree with TRBD2. Germline CDR1 is WSHSY and CDR2 is SAAADI. V trimming: 2 bases; J trimming: 2 bases; junction bases outside the gene matches: 3. There are 16 residues in the CDR3. The CDR3 sequence is CASSEASGGSTDTQYF. CDR3 nucleotides: TGCGCCAGCAGTGAGGCTAGCGGGGGGTCCACAGATACGCAGTATTTT.

This clonotype was counted between two and nine times. The CDR3 nucleotides read TGTGCCAGCAGCTTAGAGGGGCAGCGAAGTAACTATGGCTACACCTTC. This codes for CASSLEGQRSNYGYTF. The V call is TRBV7-9, the J call TRBJ1-2; tentatively, D is TRBD1 (5 bases). The ends were cut back, 1 base at V and 1 base at J, with 13 bases in the middle. The CDR3 has 16 amino acids. The germline V gene encodes CDR1 SEHNR and CDR2 FQNEAQ (reference sequence).

This chain joins TRBV12-3 or TRBV12-4 and TRBJ1-2; tentatively, D is TRBD1 (5 bases). CDR3 length: 16 residues. Deletions cut 8 bases from V and 2 bases from J, with 21 bases between. CDR3 region: CASGNLRRGENYGYTF. The CDR3 DNA sequence: TGTGCCAGCGGGAATTTGAGGAGAGGGGAAAACTATGGCTACACCTTC.

As to this clonotype: The junction departs from the called germline gene at one end, perhaps through a read error. The J gene is TRBJ1-3, the V gene TRBV12-3 or TRBV12-4, with 8 nucleotides matching TRBD1. The CDR3 contains 14 residues. CDR3 nucleotide sequence: TGTGGCAGCATCTTAGGGGACAGGGGAAACACCATATATTTT. It encodes CGSILGDRGNTIYF.

The rearrangement joins TRBV7-9 to TRBJ1-2; 7 positions match TRBD1. Germline lookup yields CDR1 SEHNR and CDR2 FQNEAQ (reference sequence). CDR3 length: 16 residues. V lost 4 bases to trimming and J lost 0 bases; unmatched junction nucleotides: 8. This CDR3 is CASSSTQGTANYGYTF. The CDR3 nucleotides are TGTGCCAGCAGCTCGACACAAGGGACAGCTAACTATGGCTACACCTTC.

The V and J genes are TRBV27 and TRBJ1-1; 7 bases match TRBD1. Germline loops: CDR1 MNHEY, CDR2 SMNVEV (reference sequence). The CDR3 is made up of 15 amino acids. The trim removed 5 bases at V and 6 bases at J, leaving 12 bases unmatched. DNA for the CDR3: TGTGCCAGCAGTCACCCGACAGGGATGCGCTCTGAAGCTTTCTTT. It is translated as CASSHPTGMRSEAFF.

J is TRBJ2-2 and V is TRBV6-2 or TRBV6-3, with 7 bases identical to TRBD1. Losses at the gene ends were 2 bases for V and 6 bases for J; bases not matched to a gene: 3. The CDR3 length is 14 residues. Germline CDR1 MNHEY, CDR2 SVGEGT. CDR3 sequence reads: CASSYLGQSGELFF. CDR3 DNA sequence: TGTGCCAGCAGTTACCTGGGACAGTCCGGGGAGCTGTTTTTT.

In its sample, this clonotype was seen a few times. This chain uses TRBV10-3 with TRBJ2-2, with 7 bases identical to TRBD2. The CDR3 length is 16 residues. V dropped 4 bases and J dropped 2; count of bases not matched to a gene: 7. Germline V gene sequence: CDR1 ENHRY, CDR2 SYGVKD. For the CDR3, the DNA is TGTGCCATCAGTGGAAGGGAGGGACCTAACACCGGGGAGCTGTTTTTT. It codes for CAISGREGPNTGELFF.

This clonotype was counted between two and nine times. This chain uses TRBV6-6 with TRBJ1-2; unclear D gene. Germline V lookup: CDR1 MNHNY, CDR2 SVGAGI (reference sequence). This CDR3 has 12 residues. The V end lost 10 bases, the J end lost 6 bases, and 15 bases lay between the germline ends. The CDR3 nucleotides are TGTGCCATCCCTACTTACGCTGATGGCTACACCTTC. Translated, it gives CAIPTYADGYTF.

V usage is TRBV7-9 and J usage is TRBJ2-1, with D possibly matching TRBD2 (6 bases). The CDR3 covers 15 residues. V lost 8 bases to trimming and J lost 0 bases, with 14 bases between them. Germline lookup yields CDR1 SEHNR and CDR2 FQNEAQ (reference sequence). Here the CDR3 reads CASRRGASSYNEQFF. The CDR3 bases are TGTGCCAGCCGGCGCGGGGCCAGCTCCTACAATGAGCAGTTCTTC.

This clonotype was seen repeatedly, ten times or more. The genes are TRBV28 and TRBJ2-2; 11 bases align to TRBD2. The J segment lost 1 base and the V segment lost 6 bases, leaving 7 bases of the junction unmatched. This CDR3 has 17 amino acids. Germline V CDR1 and CDR2: MDHEN, SYDVKM. In DNA form, the CDR3 reads TGTGCCAGCAGCCCGAAGACTAGCGGGGTGAACACCGGGGAGCTGTTTTTT. Amino acids: CASSPKTSGVNTGELFF.

Ten or more counts support this clonotype. The chain recombines TRBV15 with TRBJ1-1; no reliable D call. V was pared by 0 bases and J by 2 bases, with 4 bases between. Germline CDR1 and CDR2: LNHNV and YYDKDF (reference sequence). The CDR3 runs 13 residues. The CDR3 sequence: CATSRDSNTEAFF. In nucleotides, the CDR3 is TGTGCCACCAGCAGAGATTCCAACACTGAAGCTTTCTTT.

The chain uses TRBV6-6 and TRBJ1-1, with 7 nucleotides matching TRBD1. This CDR3 comprises 14 residues. Germline CDR1 and CDR2: MNHNY and SVGAGI (reference sequence). V lost 6 bases to trimming and J lost 0 bases; unmatched junction nucleotides: 4. Written as DNA, the CDR3 is TGTGCCAGCAGGCCAGGGGGAATGAACACTGAAGCTTTCTTT. Protein: CASRPGGMNTEAFF.